A single sample is the source of the 32 T cell receptor beta chains below, sequenced in a study of cytomegalovirus exposure and HLA in healthy donors. Primers included in the PCR were 60 Vbeta and 13 Jbeta primers. Data came from immunoSEQ multiplex PCR; TCRdb stores just in-frame clones and leaves some out. This table holds about 190,000 clones, about nine tenths found once. Input material: PBMCs. The receptors here all came from a boy aged 2 to 9 in good health and CMV-seronegative.

This clone appeared a few times. The chain carries TRBV9 and TRBJ1-5; 7 bases are a match to TRBD1. Germline lookup yields CDR1 SGDLS and CDR2 YYNGEE. The V and J ends lost 0 bases and 3 bases, in that order; junction bases with no gene match: 3. The CDR3 has 15 residues. As DNA, the CDR3 is TGTGCCAGCAGCGTAGAGGGGGCCTACAATCAGCCCCAGCATTTT. Translation gives CASSVEGAYNQPQHF.

This clone was counted only a few times. This chain uses TRBV6-6 with TRBJ1-2; tentatively, D is TRBD1 (6 bases). The V end was cut by 4 bases, the J end by 7 bases, with 7 bases between. There are 11 residues in the CDR3. Germline loops: CDR1 MNHNY, CDR2 SVGAGI (reference sequence). This CDR3 reads CASSSGVGYTF. The DNA of the CDR3 is TGTGCCAGCAGTTCAGGGGTTGGCTACACCTTC.

The chain couples TRBV4-1 to TRBJ1-4; 9 nucleotides align to TRBD1. The CDR3 is 16 residues long. The V gene's germline CDR1 is MGHRA and CDR2 YSYEKL. The V and J ends lost 0 bases and 8 bases, in that order; junction bases with no gene match: 7. The CDR3 protein is CASSQEGGQGREKLFF. The CDR3 DNA sequence: TGCGCCAGCAGCCAAGAGGGGGGACAGGGCCGGGAAAAACTGTTTTTT.

The rearrangement joins TRBV30 to TRBJ2-5; D is uncertain. CDR1 and CDR2 (germline): GTSNPN, SVGIG (reference sequence). V lost 3 bases and J 5 bases, leaving 19 bases between the germline ends. CDR3 length: 15 amino acids. CDR3 sequence reads: CAWRASFQPRETQYF. CDR3 nucleotides: TGTGCCTGGAGAGCGAGCTTCCAACCGAGGGAGACCCAGTACTTC.

CDR3 residues: CASGPAGQINQPQHF. CDR3 sequence (DNA): TGTGCCAGCGGCCCAGCCGGACAAATAAATCAGCCCCAGCATTTT. The genes are TRBV6-6 and TRBJ1-5; D possibly corresponds to TRBD1 (5 bases). Per the germline V gene, CDR1 is MNHNY and CDR2 is SVGAGI (reference sequence). This CDR3 has 15 amino acids. V lost 8 bases and J 4 bases, leaving 18 bases between the germline ends.

This clone was found once. V gene TRBV7-9 combines with J gene TRBJ2-7, with 8 bases aligning to TRBD1. Germline V lookup: CDR1 SEHNR, CDR2 FQNEAQ (reference sequence). V shed 5 bases, J shed 5 bases, and the junction held 8 bases outside the gene matches. The CDR3 has 14 residues. This CDR3 reads CASSPTGAFHEQYF. Here the CDR3 DNA reads TGTGCCAGCAGCCCGACAGGGGCGTTCCACGAGCAGTACTTC.

The genes are TRBV28 and TRBJ1-2; 7 nucleotides align to TRBD1. Trimming took 5 bases from V and 6 from J; bases not matched to a gene: 6. Per the germline V gene, CDR1 is MDHEN and CDR2 is SYDVKM. The CDR3 is 13 amino acids. The DNA of the CDR3 is TGTGCCAGCAGTACGACAGGGAAGGATGGCTACACCTTC. It codes for CASSTTGKDGYTF.

CDR3 region: CASSIADNPADTQYF. Written as DNA, the CDR3 is TGTGCCAGTAGTATAGCGGACAACCCGGCAGATACGCAGTATTTT. The rearrangement links TRBV19 to TRBJ2-3; possibly TRBD1 for D (5 bases). Between the trimmed V and J ends, which lost 1 base and 4 bases, there was a span of 12 bases. The CDR3 spans 15 residues. Germline V lookup: CDR1 LNHDA, CDR2 SQIVND (reference sequence).

V and J are TRBV7-9 and TRBJ1-1; possible D gene TRBD1, 6 bases. The V end lost 6 bases, the J end lost 4 bases, and 15 bases lay between the germline ends. The CDR3 loop spans 14 amino acids. The germline V gene encodes CDR1 SEHNR and CDR2 FQNEAQ (reference sequence). CDR3 nucleotide sequence: TGTGCCAGCAGGCCCCAGGGAGGGGGCACTGAAGCTTTCTTT. Protein sequence: CASRPQGGGTEAFF. The full variable domain, completed using reference TRBV7-9 and TRBJ1-1, is DTGVSQNPRHKITKRGQNVTFRCDPISEHNRLYWYRQTLGQGPEFLTYFQNEAQLEKSRLLSDRFSAERPKGSFSTLEIQRTEQGDSAMYLCASRPQGGGTEAFFGQGTRLTVV.

In DNA, the CDR3 is TGTGCCAGCAGGCTTGGAGGGGACACAGATACGCAGTATTTT. Its translation: CASRLGGDTDTQYF. The V gene is TRBV6-1, the J gene TRBJ2-3; possible D gene TRBD2, 6 bases. Germline V lookup: CDR1 MNHNS, CDR2 SASEGT. Trimming removed 6 bases at V and 2 bases at J, with 12 bases between. The CDR3 has 14 amino acids.

V is TRBV19 and J is TRBJ1-2; 7 bases align to TRBD1. CDR1 is LNHDA and CDR2 is SQIVND in the germline V gene (reference sequence). J lost 4 bases, V lost 5 bases, and 13 bases had no gene match. The CDR3 runs 16 residues. In DNA form, the CDR3 reads TGTGCCAGTAGTCCCCCCGGACAGGTGGCCCCCTATGGCTACACCTTC. Protein sequence: CASSPPGQVAPYGYTF.

The chain uses TRBV28 and TRBJ1-6; D call uncertain. CDR3 length equals 13 residues. Looked up from germline, CDR1 is MDHEN and CDR2 is SYDVKM. The ends were cut back, 4 bases at V and 7 bases at J, with 8 bases in the middle. The CDR3 is CASSSGVNSPLHF. The CDR3 nucleotides read TGTGCCAGCAGTTCGGGTGTGAATTCACCCCTCCACTTT. The full variable domain, with the rest looked up from reference TRBV28 and TRBJ1-6, is DVKVTQSSRYLVKRTGEKVFLECVQDMDHENMFWYRQDPGLGLRLIYFSYDVKMKEKGDIPEGYSVSREKKERFSLILESASTNQTSMYLCASSSGVNSPLHFGNGTRLTVT.

This chain joins TRBV5-1 and TRBJ2-5; 8 bases align to TRBD1. Near its end, the DNA agrees better with TRBJ2-7, so the J call may be wrong. The length of the CDR3 is 16 residues. Germline values: CDR1 SGHRS, CDR2 YFSETQ. The CDR3: CASSRGGTGDSYEQYF. The CDR3 nucleotides read TGCGCCAGCAGTCGCGGCGGGACAGGTGACTCCTACGAGCAGTACTTC.

V gene TRBV5-4 combines with J gene TRBJ2-5; unclear D gene. The end of the DNA is better explained by TRBJ2-7, so the J call may be wrong. Germline lookup yields CDR1 SGHNT and CDR2 YYREEE (reference sequence). The CDR3 totals 14 residues. The CDR3 sequence: CASSLSARSYEQYF. As DNA, the CDR3 is TGTGCCAGCAGCTTGAGCGCCCGATCCTACGAGCAGTACTTC.

The chain employs TRBV28 and TRBJ1-1; 7 bases are a match to TRBD1. The CDR3 extends over 16 amino acids. CDR1 is MDHEN, CDR2 SYDVKM, per germline. The ends lost 6 bases at V and 2 bases at J; junction bases unmatched: 12. As DNA, the CDR3 is TGTGCCAGCAGCTACCCGACGGGACAGACAAACACTGAAGCTTTCTTT. Translating gives CASSYPTGQTNTEAFF.

The chain joins TRBV6-6 to TRBJ2-7; 8 nucleotides line up with TRBD2. In germline, CDR1 is MNHNY, CDR2 SVGAGI (reference sequence). The CDR3 loop spans 16 amino acids. The ends lost 2 bases at V and 6 bases at J; junction bases unmatched: 12. The CDR3 DNA reads TGTGCCAGCAGTTACCCCGGGCTAGCGGGTCTATCCGAGCAGTACTTC. Translation: CASSYPGLAGLSEQYF.

The chain links TRBV10-2 to TRBJ1-2; 7 nucleotides align to TRBD1. Germline CDR1 reads WSHSY; CDR2 reads SAAADI. The J segment lost 4 bases and the V segment lost 10 bases, leaving 12 bases of the junction unmatched. This CDR3 has 14 residues. The CDR3 DNA reads as TGCGCCACCTCTCCGGGGACAGAAGGCTATGGCTACACCTTC. Translation: CATSPGTEGYGYTF.

The rearrangement joins TRBV27 to TRBJ2-1; 8 bases align to TRBD2. CDR3 length equals 15 residues. J lost 4 bases, V lost 7 bases, and 9 bases had no gene match. Germline CDR1 is MNHEY and CDR2 is SMNVEV (reference sequence). DNA of the CDR3: TGTGCCAGCAACCCATTCCGGGAGGGGTACAATGAGCAGTTCTTC. As protein: CASNPFREGYNEQFF.

CDR3 protein: CASSQGRGAIYEQYF. As DNA, the CDR3 is TGTGCCAGCAGCCAAGGCCGGGGGGCCATCTACGAGCAGTACTTC. The chain joins TRBV4-2 to TRBJ2-5, with D possibly being TRBD2 (7 bases). The J call is in doubt because the DNA end fits TRBJ2-7 better. The CDR3 covers 15 residues. Germline-derived CDR1 and CDR2 are LGHNA and YNFKEQ.

This rearrangement joins TRBV11-2 to TRBJ1-2, with D perhaps TRBD1 (6 bases). The CDR3 length is 14 residues. With 2 bases removed from V and 8 bases from J, the gap between germline ends came to 15 bases. Germline-derived CDR1 and CDR2 are SGHAT and FQNNGV. This chain's CDR3 is CASSLLSGAEGYTF. DNA of the CDR3: TGTGCCAGCAGCTTACTTTCAGGGGCTGAGGGCTACACCTTC.

The chain is built from TRBV5-1 and TRBJ2-3; TRBD1 is a possible D gene (5 bases). From germline, CDR1 is SGHRS and CDR2 YFSETQ. V was cut by 2 bases and J by 2 bases, with 9 bases left in between. This CDR3 spans 14 amino acids. The CDR3 is CASSFGAPTDTQYF. CDR3 nucleotide sequence: TGCGCCAGCAGCTTTGGGGCTCCCACAGATACGCAGTATTTT.

A single count supports this clone. The chain combines TRBV11-2 with TRBJ2-7; 7 bases are shared with TRBD1. Germline values: CDR1 SGHAT, CDR2 FQNNGV. V dropped 4 bases and J dropped 4; count of bases not matched to a gene: 10. The CDR3 is 15 residues long. The CDR3 reads CASSYLTGQAYEQYF. Written as DNA, the CDR3 is TGTGCCAGCAGCTACCTGACAGGGCAAGCTTACGAGCAGTACTTC.

The chain joins TRBV28 to TRBJ1-1; D unresolved. V lost 1 base to trimming and J lost 7 bases, with 7 bases between them. Germline V lookup: CDR1 MDHEN, CDR2 SYDVKM. The CDR3 is 12 amino acids. The CDR3 is CASSLSENEAFF. The CDR3 DNA sequence: TGTGCCAGCAGTTTATCAGAAAATGAAGCTTTCTTT.

This chain joins TRBV7-6 and TRBJ2-3, with D possibly matching TRBD2 (7 bases). Germline V lookup: CDR1 SGHVS, CDR2 FNYEAQ. Trimming removed 4 bases at V and 2 bases at J, with 19 bases between. The CDR3 sequence is 17 residues long. The CDR3: CASSSRRGGFHTDTQYF. The CDR3 DNA follows: TGTGCCAGCAGCTCCAGACGCGGGGGCTTCCACACAGATACGCAGTATTTT.

The chain recombines TRBV7-9 with TRBJ2-2; D is ambiguous. The germline V gene encodes CDR1 SEHNR and CDR2 FQNEAQ (reference sequence). CDR3 length: 14 amino acids. The V gene lost 2 bases and the J gene lost 7 bases, with 11 bases spanning the gap. CDR3 nucleotides: TGTGCCAGCAGCTTAACCCAAGCCGGCGGGGAGCTGTTTTTT. Translation: CASSLTQAGGELFF.

The V gene is TRBV5-1, the J gene TRBJ1-6, with D perhaps matching TRBD1 (6 bases). Germline V CDR1 and CDR2: SGHRS, YFSETQ. The V end lost 2 bases, the J end lost 4 bases, and 13 bases lay between the germline ends. The CDR3 length is 16 residues. In DNA, the CDR3 is TGCGCCAGCAGCTTAGCCGGGACAAAGTATAATTCACCCCTCCACTTT. Its protein is CASSLAGTKYNSPLHF. The full variable domain, in which reference TRBV5-1 and TRBJ1-6 provide the parts outside the CDR3, is KAGVTQTPRYLIKTRGQQVTLSCSPISGHRSVSWYQQTPGQGLQFLFEYFSETQRNKGNFPGRFSGRQFSNSRSEMNVSTLELGDSALYLCASSLAGTKYNSPLHFGNGTRLTVT.

Turning to this clone: The junction shows a germline mismatch at one end, possibly a read error. This sequence joins TRBV11-3 and TRBJ2-2, with TRBD2 matching 9 bases. The CDR3 covers 12 residues. Per germline, CDR1 SGHNT and CDR2 YENEEA. The CDR3 sequence is CASSLEAGGLFF. CDR3 nucleotides: TGTGCCAGCAGCTTAGAAGCGGGGGGGCTGTTTTTT.

The rearrangement uses TRBV28 and TRBJ1-2; tentative D call: TRBD1 (6 bases). The CDR3 has 14 amino acids. The V and J ends lost 5 bases and 1 base respectively, with 11 bases between them. Per germline, CDR1 MDHEN and CDR2 SYDVKM. CDR3 in DNA: TGTGCCAGCAGTGCCAGACAGGTTAACTATGGCTACACCTTC. Translation gives CASSARQVNYGYTF.

The chain joins TRBV7-9 to TRBJ2-7, with TRBD2 as a possible D gene (5 bases). CDR3 length: 13 amino acids. Trimming cost V 5 bases and J 2 bases, with 10 bases left between them. Germline CDR1 SEHNR, CDR2 FQNEAQ (reference sequence). The CDR3 DNA follows: TGTGCCAGCAGCCCCGGACTTACCTACGAGCAGTACTTC. Its translation is CASSPGLTYEQYF.

This clone was counted a few times. This chain links TRBV19 with TRBJ2-1; D is undetermined. Germline V lookup: CDR1 LNHDA, CDR2 SQIVND (reference sequence). The CDR3 is made up of 9 amino acids. The ends were cut back, 9 bases at V and 12 bases at J, with 9 bases in the middle. The CDR3: CARRRGQFF. The CDR3 nucleotides are TGTGCCAGGAGGAGAGGGCAGTTCTTC.

V usage is TRBV19 and J usage is TRBJ1-2, with 8 bases aligning to TRBD1. Germline-derived CDR1 and CDR2 are LNHDA and SQIVND (reference sequence). Unmatched junction bases numbered 11, after V lost 7 bases and J lost 4 bases. CDR3 length: 15 amino acids. CDR3 in DNA: TGTGCCAGTACCCGGACAGGGCGGTTGGGCTATGGCTACACCTTC. It translates to CASTRTGRLGYGYTF.

This clone was observed a single time. The rearrangement uses TRBV4-1 and TRBJ2-3, with a possible D match to TRBD1 (6 bases). The V and J ends lost 1 base and 3 bases respectively, with 11 bases between them. The CDR3 contains 15 residues. The germline gives CDR1 MGHRA, CDR2 YSYEKL. CDR3 loop: CASSQVKRGTDTQYF. CDR3 bases: TGCGCCAGCAGCCAAGTAAAGAGGGGGACAGATACGCAGTATTTT.